A single sample gave rise to the 27 T cell receptor beta chains below, sequenced in a study of CD8 T cells in ankylosing spondylitis. MiXCR, applied by TCRdb to the 5' RACE reads, yields one record per CDR3 protein. The sample lists 150,000 to 200,000 distinct CDR3 sequences; 15% to 20% were seen once. Sequenced material: blood, either unsorted or a sorted T cell fraction (not recorded which). The receptors shown here come from a male donor between 5 and 35 years old with ankylosing spondylitis or in good health (not recorded which).

This clonotype was observed a single time. This rearrangement joins TRBV27 to TRBJ2-2, with D possibly TRBD2 on 6 matching bases. Germline CDR1 is MNHEY and CDR2 is SMNVEV (reference sequence). The CDR3 runs to 13 residues. Trimming stripped 5 bases from V and 5 bases from J, with 9 bases between. The CDR3 protein is CASSLGLTGELFF. The CDR3 bases are TGTGCCAGCAGTCTCGGACTAACCGGGGAGCTGTTTTTT.

This clonotype has at least ten counts. The CDR3 DNA reads TGCAGCGTCCAGGGACAGGGGATTAAGTATGAGCAGTTCTTC. It encodes CSVQGQGIKYEQFF. The rearrangement joins TRBV29-1 to TRBJ2-1; TRBD1 matches at 10 bases. This CDR3 region has 14 residues. Per germline, CDR1 SQVTM and CDR2 ANQGSEA. Losses at the gene ends were 6 bases for V and 8 bases for J; bases not matched to a gene: 10.

This clonotype was seen only a few times. The rearrangement uses TRBV29-1 and TRBJ2-2; a possible D gene is TRBD2 (5 bases). V was trimmed by 2 bases and J by 0 bases, leaving 7 bases between them. The CDR3 is 14 residues long. Per the germline V gene, CDR1 is SQVTM and CDR2 is ANQGSEA. The CDR3: CSVERAANTGELFF. The CDR3 nucleotides read TGCAGCGTTGAACGAGCGGCGAACACCGGGGAGCTGTTTTTT.

The rearrangement joins TRBV7-2 to TRBJ2-7; 7 nucleotides line up with TRBD1. This CDR3 has 14 amino acids. Germline V gene sequence: CDR1 SGHTA, CDR2 FQGNSA. Trimming removed 8 bases from V and 3 bases from J; junction bases left unmatched: 10. The CDR3 sequence is CASHTTGLSYEQYF. The CDR3 DNA reads as TGTGCCAGCCACACGACAGGGCTGAGCTACGAGCAGTACTTC.

The chain carries TRBV20-1 and TRBJ2-1, with D tentatively TRBD2 (7 bases). Trimming removed 1 base at V and 13 bases at J, with 14 bases between. The germline gives CDR1 DFQATT, CDR2 SNEGSKA (reference sequence). The length of the CDR3 is 12 residues. In DNA form, the CDR3 reads TGCAGTGCTAGAGCATTAGGGGGGGACCAGTTCTTC. Encoded protein: CSARALGGDQFF.

This clonotype has ten or more counts. V is TRBV6-6 and J is TRBJ2-3; D might be TRBD2 (5 bases). The CDR3 runs to 13 residues. V was clipped by 7 bases and J by 3 bases, with 11 bases between them. CDR1 is MNHNY, CDR2 SVGAGI, per germline (reference sequence). In DNA form, the CDR3 reads TGTGCCAGCAAGACCCGCGGGACAGATACGCAGTATTTT. Translating gives CASKTRGTDTQYF.

This clonotype has ten or more counts. This sequence joins TRBV27 and TRBJ2-3; D assignment may be TRBD1 or TRBD2 (5 bases each). CDR1 is MNHEY and CDR2 is SMNVEV in the germline V gene (reference sequence). The CDR3 length is 14 residues. Trimming stripped 6 bases from V and 3 bases from J, with 13 bases between. CDR3 DNA: TGTGCCAGCAGGGTCTTCGGGGCGACAGATACGCAGTATTTT. This translates into CASRVFGATDTQYF.

This clonotype was counted at least ten times. This chain links TRBV4-3 with TRBJ2-6; D is unclear. The V and J ends lost 7 bases and 1 base respectively, with 11 bases between them. Germline V gives CDR1 LGHNA, CDR2 YSLEER. This CDR3 has 15 residues. CDR3 sequence: CASTPSISGANVLTF. The CDR3 region has the DNA TGCGCCAGCACCCCAAGTATTTCTGGGGCCAACGTCCTGACTTTC.

This clonotype was seen more than once but under ten times. V is TRBV6-2 or TRBV6-3 and J is TRBJ1-2; possible D gene TRBD1, 5 bases. The CDR3 loop spans 13 amino acids. The V gene's germline CDR1 is MNHEY and CDR2 SVGEGT. Trimming took 1 base from V and 6 from J, leaving 9 bases between them. CDR3 nucleotide sequence: TGTGCCAGCAGTTACTACAGGAGGGATGGCTACACCTTC. Its translation is CASSYYRRDGYTF.

Many counts were recorded for this clonotype. The chain couples TRBV11-2 to TRBJ2-1, with TRBD2 matching over 8 bases. Germline V gives CDR1 SGHAT, CDR2 FQNNGV. This CDR3 contains 11 residues. The J segment lost 11 bases and the V segment lost 4 bases, leaving 1 base of the junction unmatched. CDR3 in DNA: TGTGCCAGCAGCTCGGGGGGGCAGCAGTTCTTC. Its protein product is CASSSGGQQFF.

Ten or more counts support this clonotype. V usage is TRBV5-1 and J usage is TRBJ2-3, with 7 bases matching TRBD2. The CDR3 is made up of 16 amino acids. V shed 4 bases, J shed 4 bases, and the junction held 12 bases outside the gene matches. Germline lookup yields CDR1 SGHRS and CDR2 YFSETQ. DNA for the CDR3: TGCGCCAGCAGCGTAACCGGGACTACCAGGGCAGATACGCAGTATTTT. Protein sequence: CASSVTGTTRADTQYF.

This clonotype was counted at least ten times. The rearrangement uses TRBV20-1 and TRBJ1-2; no clear D. The germline V gene has CDR1 DFQATT and CDR2 SNEGSKA (reference sequence). Trimming took off 0 bases at V and 11 bases at J, with 16 bases between the two ends. The CDR3 runs 13 residues. This CDR3 reads CSARDFVGEGYTF. DNA for the CDR3: TGCAGTGCTAGAGATTTTGTTGGCGAAGGGTACACCTTC.

This clonotype was seen ten or more times. The chain is built from TRBV24-1 and TRBJ2-1; a possible D gene is TRBD2 (6 bases). CDR3 length equals 18 residues. Germline CDR1 and CDR2: KGHDR and SFDVKD. V was clipped by 4 bases and J by 5 bases, with 23 bases between them. CDR3 protein: CATSDPEGGPLLDNEQFF. The CDR3 DNA is TGTGCCACCAGTGACCCGGAGGGCGGGCCCCTCTTGGACAATGAGCAGTTCTTC.

The table lists this clonotype with many counts. The CDR3 sequence is CASSPYLTYGELFF. CDR3 bases: TGTGCCAGCAGTCCTTACCTAACATACGGGGAGCTGTTTTTT. The V gene is TRBV6-5, the J gene TRBJ2-2; D not certain. This CDR3 is built from 14 residues. The germline V gene encodes CDR1 MNHEY and CDR2 SVGAGI. V was clipped by 5 bases and J by 7 bases, with 14 bases between them.

This clonotype was counted between two and nine times. V usage is TRBV7-6 and J usage is TRBJ1-1, with 7 bases fitting TRBD1. In germline, CDR1 is SGHVS, CDR2 FNYEAQ. The CDR3 runs 18 residues. With 7 bases clipped from V and 1 base from J, the junction kept 18 bases outside the gene matches. CDR3 protein: CASTLGAGQGGANTEAFF. The CDR3 bases are TGTGCCAGCACCCTAGGGGCTGGACAAGGGGGCGCGAACACTGAAGCTTTCTTT.

The chain uses TRBV12-3 or TRBV12-4 and TRBJ1-5; tentatively, D is TRBD1 (6 bases). V was clipped by 5 bases and J by 3 bases, with 14 bases between them. The CDR3 length is 15 residues. CDR3: CASSKLGTYNQPQHF. CDR3 in DNA: TGTGCCAGCAGTAAACTCGGGACATACAATCAGCCCCAGCATTTT.

This clonotype was counted ten times or more. V gene TRBV4-3 combines with J gene TRBJ2-7; D may be TRBD1 or TRBD2 (5 bases each). The CDR3 totals 14 residues. Germline loops: CDR1 LGHNA, CDR2 YSLEER. Between the trimmed V and J ends, which lost 0 bases and 2 bases, there was a span of 8 bases. The CDR3 nucleotides read TGCGCCAGCAGCCAAGAGTTGGGGGCCTACGAGCAGTACTTC. Translating it yields CASSQELGAYEQYF.

The V and J genes are TRBV29-1 and TRBJ2-3; 10 nucleotides line up with TRBD2. The trim removed 6 bases at V and 2 bases at J, leaving 8 bases unmatched. Looked up from germline, CDR1 is SQVTM and CDR2 is ANQGSEA. This CDR3 comprises 15 residues. CDR3 in amino acids: CSVSRTSGITDTQYF. DNA of the CDR3: TGCAGCGTGTCTCGGACTAGCGGAATCACAGATACGCAGTATTTT.

This clonotype showed up many times. The rearrangement links TRBV4-3 to TRBJ2-7, with 11 bases matching TRBD2. The germline gives CDR1 LGHNA, CDR2 YSLEER. Trimming removed 5 bases from V and 0 bases from J; junction bases left unmatched: 6. The CDR3 covers 16 residues. The CDR3 region has the DNA TGCGCCAGCAGCTCCCGACTAGCGGGACCCTCCTACGAGCAGTACTTC. This gives the protein CASSSRLAGPSYEQYF.

This clonotype has a count of ten or more. The chain has TRBV4-1 and TRBJ2-4; D gene unclear. This CDR3 spans 16 amino acids. CDR1 and CDR2 (germline): MGHRA, YSYEKL. V dropped 0 bases and J dropped 6 bases, with 15 bases sitting between them. CDR3 loop: CASSQEVGPRRNIQYF. CDR3 DNA: TGCGCCAGCAGCCAAGAGGTCGGCCCGAGGAGAAACATTCAGTACTTC.

This clonotype was observed many times. The chain has TRBV7-2 and TRBJ2-7; 8 positions agree with TRBD2. Germline-derived CDR1 and CDR2 are SGHTA and FQGNSA. The V gene end was trimmed by 5 bases and the J gene end by 5 bases; junction bases not matched to a gene: 11. There are 15 residues in the CDR3. The CDR3 nucleotides are TGTGCCAGCAGCCGCACTTCCGGGACTAGGAACGAGCAGTACTTC. Its protein is CASSRTSGTRNEQYF.

This clonotype has a count of ten or more. In DNA, the CDR3 is TGTGCCAGCACCCAGAGCGGGAGACCTTACAATGAGCAGTTCTTC. Its translation: CASTQSGRPYNEQFF. The V gene is TRBV6-2 or TRBV6-3, the J gene TRBJ2-1; 8 bases align to TRBD2. The V gene's germline CDR1 is MNHEY and CDR2 SVGEGT. The CDR3 sequence is 15 residues long. V was clipped by 7 bases and J by 4 bases; unmatched bases: 9.

This clonotype has a count of ten or more. V gene TRBV4-3 combines with J gene TRBJ2-1; 11 positions agree with TRBD2. CDR1 is LGHNA and CDR2 is YSLEER in the germline V gene. J gave up 10 bases and V 4 bases, and 9 bases lay outside the gene matches. This CDR3 region has 15 residues. The CDR3 region is CASSPSYRLAGEQFF. CDR3 bases: TGCGCCAGCAGCCCCTCCTACCGACTAGCGGGAGAGCAGTTCTTC.

The rearrangement links TRBV6-5 to TRBJ1-2; the match to TRBD1 covers 8 bases. Germline lookup yields CDR1 MNHEY and CDR2 SVGAGI. The CDR3 runs 13 residues. V lost 5 bases, J lost 7 bases, and 6 bases stayed unmatched. The CDR3 sequence is CASSQTGTGGYTF. For the CDR3, the DNA is TGTGCCAGCAGTCAAACCGGGACAGGTGGCTACACCTTC.

Many counts were recorded for this clonotype. The chain is built from TRBV5-1 and TRBJ2-1, with 9 bases lining up with TRBD2. Looked up from germline, CDR1 is SGHRS and CDR2 is YFSETQ. The CDR3 extends over 17 amino acids. Unmatched junction bases numbered 15, after V lost 5 bases and J lost 6 bases. CDR3 bases: TGCGCCAGCAGTCGAACGCCCCTTAGCGGGAGTGGCAATGAGCAGTTCTTC. Encoded protein: CASSRTPLSGSGNEQFF.

Ten or more counts support this clonotype. This chain connects TRBV18 to TRBJ1-5; no definite D call. The CDR3 is 15 residues long. V shed 3 bases and J shed 0 bases, with 9 bases lying between them. Germline V gene sequence: CDR1 KGHSH, CDR2 LQKENI. CDR3: CASSPAGNSNQPQHF. The CDR3 bases are TGTGCCAGCTCACCGGCCGGCAATAGCAATCAGCCCCAGCATTTT.

This clonotype was recorded at least ten times. The CDR3 DNA reads as TGCGCCAGCAGCCTTCGGGGGCCCCCCAAAAACATTCAGTACTTC. It is translated as CASSLRGPPKNIQYF. The V call is TRBV5-1, the J call TRBJ2-4, with D tentatively TRBD1 or TRBD2 (6 bases each). The CDR3 has 15 amino acids. The ends were cut back, 4 bases at V and 2 bases at J, with 13 bases in the middle. CDR1 and CDR2 from the germline V gene are SGHRS and YFSETQ.